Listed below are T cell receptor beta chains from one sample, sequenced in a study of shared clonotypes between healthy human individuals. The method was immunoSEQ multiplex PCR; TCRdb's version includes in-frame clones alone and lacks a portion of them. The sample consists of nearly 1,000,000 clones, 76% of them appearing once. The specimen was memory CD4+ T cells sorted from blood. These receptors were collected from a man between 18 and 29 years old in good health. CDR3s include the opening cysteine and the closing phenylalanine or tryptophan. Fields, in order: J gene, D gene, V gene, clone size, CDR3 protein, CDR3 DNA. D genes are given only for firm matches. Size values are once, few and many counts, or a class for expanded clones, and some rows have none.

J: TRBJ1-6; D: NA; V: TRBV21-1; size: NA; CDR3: CASSNRRTGRRDGSPLHF; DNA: TGTGCCAGCAGCAATCGGCGGACGGGCCGCAGGGATGGTTCACCCCTCCACTTT
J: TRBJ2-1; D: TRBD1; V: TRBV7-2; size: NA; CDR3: CASSFRDSNEQFF; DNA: TGTGCCAGCAGCTTTCGGGACAGCAATGAGCAGTTCTTC
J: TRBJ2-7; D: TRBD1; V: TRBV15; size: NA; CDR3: CATSRVKDRAYEQYF; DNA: TGTGCCACCAGCAGAGTAAAGGACAGGGCCTACGAGCAGTACTTC
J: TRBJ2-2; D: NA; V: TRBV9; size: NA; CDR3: CASSVQGWAGELFF; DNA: TGTGCCAGCAGCGTGCAGGGATGGGCCGGGGAGCTGTTTTTT
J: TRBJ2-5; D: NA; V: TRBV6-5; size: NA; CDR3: CASSPGETYGETQYF; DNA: TGTGCCAGCAGTCCGGGGGAAACCTACGGGGAGACCCAGTACTTC
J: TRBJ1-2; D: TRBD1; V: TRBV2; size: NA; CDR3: CASSEARGGTEGYTF; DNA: TGTGCCAGCAGTGAAGCGCGAGGGGGCACGGAAGGCTACACCTTC
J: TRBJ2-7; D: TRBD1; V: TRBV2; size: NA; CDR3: CASIWVGQQSYEQYF; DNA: TGTGCCAGCATTTGGGTGGGACAGCAATCCTACGAGCAGTACTTC
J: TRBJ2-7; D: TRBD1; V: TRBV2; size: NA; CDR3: CASSAGQSMGEQYF; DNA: TGTGCCAGCAGTGCGGGACAGTCCATGGGCGAGCAGTACTTC
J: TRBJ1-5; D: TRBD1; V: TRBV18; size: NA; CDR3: CASSQGQGNQPQHF; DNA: TGTGCCAGCTCACAGGGACAGGGGAATCAGCCCCAGCATTTT
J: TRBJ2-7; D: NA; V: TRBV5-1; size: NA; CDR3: CASSSGDRGEQYF; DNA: TGCGCCAGCAGCTCCGGGGATAGGGGCGAGCAGTACTTC
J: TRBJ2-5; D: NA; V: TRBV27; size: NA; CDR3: CASRRQETQYF; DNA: TGTGCCAGCAGACGCCAAGAGACCCAGTACTTC
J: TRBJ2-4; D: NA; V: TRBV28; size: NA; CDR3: CASSLRGPMNIQYF; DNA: TGTGCCAGCAGTTTGAGGGGCCCAATGAACATTCAGTACTTC
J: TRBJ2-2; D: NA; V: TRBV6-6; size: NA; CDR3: CASSGDRLAYTGELFF; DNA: TGTGCCAGCAGTGGTGACAGGCTGGCCTACACCGGGGAGCTGTTTTTT
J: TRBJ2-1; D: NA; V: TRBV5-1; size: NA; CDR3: CASSLSLQGPNEQFF; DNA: TGCGCCAGCAGCTTGTCCCTACAGGGTCCGAATGAGCAGTTCTTC
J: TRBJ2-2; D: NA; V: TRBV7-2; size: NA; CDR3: CASSLASGAVFF; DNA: TGTGCCAGCAGCTTAGCATCAGGGGCGGTGTTTTTT
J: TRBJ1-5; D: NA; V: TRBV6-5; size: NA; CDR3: CASSKGGPGQPQHF; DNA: TGTGCCAGCAGTAAGGGGGGTCCGGGGCAGCCCCAGCATTTT
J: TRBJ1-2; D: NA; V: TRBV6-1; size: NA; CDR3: CASSEPGGRYGYTF; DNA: TGTGCCAGCAGTGAACCCGGGGGCCGGTATGGCTACACCTTC
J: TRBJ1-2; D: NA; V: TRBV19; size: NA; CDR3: CASTGLRLVDGYTF; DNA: TGTGCCAGTACCGGACTTAGGCTGGTAGATGGCTACACCTTC
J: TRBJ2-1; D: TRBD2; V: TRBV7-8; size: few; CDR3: CASSLGPGGTTLSSYNEQFF; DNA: TGTGCCAGCAGCTTAGGGCCGGGGGGGACTACTCTTAGCTCCTACAATGAGCAGTTCTTC
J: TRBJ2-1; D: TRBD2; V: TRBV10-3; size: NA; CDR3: CAISESIGTSGTGQFF; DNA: TGTGCCATCAGTGAGTCGATCGGGACTAGCGGAACGGGGCAGTTCTTC
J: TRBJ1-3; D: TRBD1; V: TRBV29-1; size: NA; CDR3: CSVGQGDTIYF; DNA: TGCAGCGTTGGACAGGGGGACACCATATATTTT
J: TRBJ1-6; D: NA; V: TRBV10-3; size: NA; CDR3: CATKDTTATQNSPLHF; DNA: TGTGCCACCAAGGATACGACGGCGACCCAAAATTCACCCCTCCACTTT
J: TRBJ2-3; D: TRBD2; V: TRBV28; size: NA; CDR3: CASSPIAGSPDTQYF; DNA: TGTGCCAGCAGTCCCATAGCGGGTTCGCCTGATACGCAGTATTTT
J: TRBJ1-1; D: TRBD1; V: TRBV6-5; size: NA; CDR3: CASSFDRVNTEAFF; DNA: TGTGCCAGCAGTTTTGACAGGGTGAATACTGAAGCTTTCTTT
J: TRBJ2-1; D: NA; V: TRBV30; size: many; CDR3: CAWTRGGNEQFF; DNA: TGTGCCTGGACCCGAGGGGGGAATGAGCAGTTCTTC
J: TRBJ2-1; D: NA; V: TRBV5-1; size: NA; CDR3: CASSLNTGYNEQFF; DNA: TGCGCCAGCAGCTTGAATACAGGGTACAATGAGCAGTTCTTC
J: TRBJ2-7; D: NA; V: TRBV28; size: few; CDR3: CASKGPHEQYF; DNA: TGTGCCAGCAAGGGACCCCACGAGCAGTACTTC
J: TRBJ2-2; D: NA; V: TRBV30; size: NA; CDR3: CAWSDEGKRTGELFF; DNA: TGTGCCTGGAGTGATGAGGGAAAGAGAACCGGGGAGCTGTTTTTT
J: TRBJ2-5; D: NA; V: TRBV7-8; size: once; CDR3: CASSQVGPETQYF; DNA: TGTGCCAGCAGCCAGGTGGGGCCAGAGACCCAGTACTTC
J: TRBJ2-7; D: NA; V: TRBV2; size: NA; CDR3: CASRTLTRAQYF; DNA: TGTGCCAGCAGAACCCTGACCCGCGCGCAGTACTTC
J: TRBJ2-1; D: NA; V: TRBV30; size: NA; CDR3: CAWSVCEFF; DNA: TGTGCCTGGAGTGTATGTGAGTTCTTC
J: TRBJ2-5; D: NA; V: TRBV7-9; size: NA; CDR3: CASSWAGQETQYF; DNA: TGTGCCAGCAGCTGGGCCGGACAAGAGACCCAGTACTTC
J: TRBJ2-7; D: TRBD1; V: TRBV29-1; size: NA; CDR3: CSAGTGGSYEQYF; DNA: TGCAGCGCCGGGACAGGGGGGTCCTACGAGCAGTACTTC
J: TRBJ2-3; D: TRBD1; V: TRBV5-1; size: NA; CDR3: CASSSFPGQGTDTQYF; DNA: TGCGCCAGCAGCTCCTTCCCGGGACAGGGGACAGATACGCAGTATTTT
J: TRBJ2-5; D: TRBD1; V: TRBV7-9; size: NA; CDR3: CASSRGQGRAETQYF; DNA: TGTGCCAGCAGTCGGGGACAGGGGAGAGCAGAGACCCAGTACTTC
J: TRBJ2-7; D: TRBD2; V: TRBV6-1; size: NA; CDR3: CASSDRLAGGPTYEQYF; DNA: TGTGCCAGCAGTGATCGACTAGCGGGAGGGCCTACCTACGAGCAGTACTTC
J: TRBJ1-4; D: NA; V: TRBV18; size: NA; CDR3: CASSLLGGGGEKLFF; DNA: TGTGCCAGCTCACTACTCGGTGGGGGCGGCGAAAAACTGTTTTTT
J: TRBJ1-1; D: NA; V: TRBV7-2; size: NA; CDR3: CASSPDWYTEAFF; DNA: TGTGCCAGCAGCCCTGACTGGTACACTGAAGCTTTCTTT
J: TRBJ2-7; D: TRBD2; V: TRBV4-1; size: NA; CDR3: CASSQPGGRAPYEQYF; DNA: TGCGCCAGCAGCCAACCTGGCGGGAGGGCCCCCTACGAGCAGTACTTC
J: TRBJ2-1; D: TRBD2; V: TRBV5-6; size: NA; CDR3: CASSVTSGNHNEQFF; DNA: TGTGCCAGCAGCGTGACTAGCGGGAACCACAATGAGCAGTTCTTC
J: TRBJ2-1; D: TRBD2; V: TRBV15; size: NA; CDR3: CATSLGISGRAVDDEQFF; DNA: TGTGCCACCAGCTTAGGGATTAGTGGGAGGGCCGTTGACGATGAGCAGTTCTTC
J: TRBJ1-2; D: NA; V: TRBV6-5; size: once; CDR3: CASSYWGGQSGYTF; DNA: TGTGCCAGCAGTTACTGGGGGGGGCAAAGTGGCTACACCTTC
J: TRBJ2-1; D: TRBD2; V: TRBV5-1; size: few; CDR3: CASSIPSGPNNEQFF; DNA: TGCGCCAGCAGCATTCCTAGCGGACCCAACAATGAGCAGTTCTTC
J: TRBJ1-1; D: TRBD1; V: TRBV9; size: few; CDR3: CASSVGLGTGNTEAFF; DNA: TGTGCCAGCAGCGTAGGTTTAGGGACAGGGAACACTGAAGCTTTCTTT
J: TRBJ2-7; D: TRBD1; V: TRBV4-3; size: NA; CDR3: CASSQSDRGGYEQYF; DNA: TGCGCCAGCAGCCAATCGGACAGGGGAGGCTACGAGCAGTACTTC
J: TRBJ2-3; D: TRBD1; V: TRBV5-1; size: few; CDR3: CASSRVGQGSTDTQYF; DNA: TGCGCCAGCAGCCGGGTCGGACAGGGGAGCACAGATACGCAGTATTTT
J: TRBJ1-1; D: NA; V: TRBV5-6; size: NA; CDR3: CASSPLWGSGGTEAFF; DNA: TGTGCCAGCAGCCCCTTGTGGGGGTCCGGCGGCACTGAAGCTTTCTTT
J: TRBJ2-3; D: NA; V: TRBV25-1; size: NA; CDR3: CASSPDTLLTDTQYF; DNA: TGTGCCAGCAGTCCAGACACCCTCCTCACAGATACGCAGTATTTT
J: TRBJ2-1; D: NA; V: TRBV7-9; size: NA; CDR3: CASSTGTDSYNEQFF; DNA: TGTGCCAGCAGCACGGGGACGGACTCCTACAATGAGCAGTTCTTC
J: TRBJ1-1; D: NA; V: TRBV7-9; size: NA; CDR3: CASSPVSLPAAFF; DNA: TGTGCCAGCAGCCCAGTCTCACTCCCCGCAGCTTTCTTT
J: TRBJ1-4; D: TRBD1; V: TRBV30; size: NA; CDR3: CAYTGGLVEKLFF; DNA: TGTGCCTATACAGGGGGCTTAGTTGAAAAACTGTTTTTT